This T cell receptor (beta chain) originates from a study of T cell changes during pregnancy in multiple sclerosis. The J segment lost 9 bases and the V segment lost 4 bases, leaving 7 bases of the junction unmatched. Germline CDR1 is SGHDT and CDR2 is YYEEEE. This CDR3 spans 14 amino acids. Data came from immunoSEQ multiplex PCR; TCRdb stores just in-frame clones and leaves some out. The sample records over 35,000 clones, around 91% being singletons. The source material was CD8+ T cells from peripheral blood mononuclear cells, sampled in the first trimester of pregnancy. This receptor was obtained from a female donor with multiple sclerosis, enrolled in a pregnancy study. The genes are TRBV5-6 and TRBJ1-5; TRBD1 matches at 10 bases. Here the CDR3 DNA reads TGTGCCAGCAGCCCCGGGACAGGGGTTAGGCCCCAGCATTTT. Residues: CASSPGTGVRPQHF.